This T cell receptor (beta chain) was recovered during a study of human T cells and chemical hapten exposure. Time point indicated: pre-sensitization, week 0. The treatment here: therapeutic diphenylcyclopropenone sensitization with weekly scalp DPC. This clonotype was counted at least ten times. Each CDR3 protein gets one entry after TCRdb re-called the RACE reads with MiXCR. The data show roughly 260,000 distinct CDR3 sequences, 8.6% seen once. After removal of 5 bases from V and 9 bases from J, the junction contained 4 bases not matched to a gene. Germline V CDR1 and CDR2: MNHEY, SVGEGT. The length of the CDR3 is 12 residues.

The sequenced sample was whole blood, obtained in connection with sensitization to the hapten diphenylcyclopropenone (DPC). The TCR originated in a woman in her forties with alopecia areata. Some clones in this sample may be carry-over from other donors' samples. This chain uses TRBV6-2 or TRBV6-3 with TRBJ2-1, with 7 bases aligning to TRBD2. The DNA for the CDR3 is TGTGCCAGCAGTACTGGACTAGGTGAGCAGTTCTTC. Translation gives CASSTGLGEQFF.